This passage covers 4 T cell receptor beta chains from one sample sequenced in a study of blood T cell repertoires in COVID-19. TCRdb's copy holds only in-frame clones and misses some; the assay was immunoSEQ multiplex PCR. The repertoire includes 120,000 to 150,000 clones, over 70% of them detected once, and about 5.7% sits in the top ten. The specimen sequenced was peripheral blood. These receptors were obtained from an elderly man with acute or convalescent COVID-19.

This clone occurred a few times. CDR3 bases: TGCGCCAGCCAGCGGGGCCGAGGCGGGAGGGGAGAGACCCAGTACTTC. Its protein is CASQRGRGGRGETQYF. The chain carries TRBV5-1 and TRBJ2-5; 9 bases line up with TRBD2. CDR3 length equals 16 residues. V gave up 7 bases and J gave up 4 bases; unmatched junction bases: 14. Germline V gene data show CDR1 as SGHRS and CDR2 as YFSETQ.

The rearrangement joins TRBV2 to TRBJ1-6, with 10 positions matching TRBD1. Germline CDR1 reads SNHLY; CDR2 reads FYNNEI. The CDR3 consists of 16 residues. V gave up 5 bases and J gave up 1 base; unmatched junction bases: 2. The chain's CDR3 is CASSKDRGSYNSPLHF. DNA of the CDR3: TGTGCCAGCAGTAAGGACAGGGGGTCCTATAATTCACCCCTCCACTTT.

The chain employs TRBV19 and TRBJ2-7, with D perhaps TRBD1 (5 bases). CDR3 size: 13 residues. The ends were cut back, 3 bases at V and 3 bases at J, with 9 bases in the middle. Germline CDR1 LNHDA, CDR2 SQIVND (reference sequence). This CDR3 reads CASSINRNYEQYF. CDR3 DNA sequence: TGTGCCAGTAGTATCAACAGGAACTACGAGCAGTACTTC.

This chain connects TRBV12-3 or TRBV12-4 to TRBJ1-1; D not resolved. V lost 7 bases and J lost 5, with 14 bases in between. The CDR3 is 13 residues long. The CDR3 DNA reads as TGTGCCAGCACCGATGATACAACAACTGAAGCTTTCTTT. Translation: CASTDDTTTEAFF.